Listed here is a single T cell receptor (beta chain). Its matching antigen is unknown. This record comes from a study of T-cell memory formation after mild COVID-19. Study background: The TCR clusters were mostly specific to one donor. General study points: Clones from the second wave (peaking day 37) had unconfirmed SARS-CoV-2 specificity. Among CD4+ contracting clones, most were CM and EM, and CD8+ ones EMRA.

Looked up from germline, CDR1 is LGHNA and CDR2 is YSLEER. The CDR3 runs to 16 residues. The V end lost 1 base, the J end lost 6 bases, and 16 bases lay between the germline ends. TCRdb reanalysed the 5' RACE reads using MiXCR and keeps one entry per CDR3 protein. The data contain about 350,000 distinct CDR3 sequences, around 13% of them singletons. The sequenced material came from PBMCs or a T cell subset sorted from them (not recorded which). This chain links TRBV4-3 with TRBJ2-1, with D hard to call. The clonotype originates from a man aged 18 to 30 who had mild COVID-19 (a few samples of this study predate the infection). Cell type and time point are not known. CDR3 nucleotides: TGCGCCAGCAGCCAAGTTCGTAAAGGGTTCGGCAATGAGCAGTTCTTC. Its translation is CASSQVRKGFGNEQFF.